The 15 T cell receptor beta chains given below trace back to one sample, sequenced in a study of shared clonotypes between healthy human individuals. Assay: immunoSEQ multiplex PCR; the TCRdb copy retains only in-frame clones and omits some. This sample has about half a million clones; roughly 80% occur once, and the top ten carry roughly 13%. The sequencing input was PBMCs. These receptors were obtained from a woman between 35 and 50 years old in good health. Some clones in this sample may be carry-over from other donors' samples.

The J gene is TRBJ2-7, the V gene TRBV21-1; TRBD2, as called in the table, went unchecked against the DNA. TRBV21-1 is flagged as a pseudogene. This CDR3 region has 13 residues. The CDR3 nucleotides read TGTGCCAGCTTAGCGGGAGGGCATTACGAGCAGTACTTC. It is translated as CASLAGGHYEQYF.

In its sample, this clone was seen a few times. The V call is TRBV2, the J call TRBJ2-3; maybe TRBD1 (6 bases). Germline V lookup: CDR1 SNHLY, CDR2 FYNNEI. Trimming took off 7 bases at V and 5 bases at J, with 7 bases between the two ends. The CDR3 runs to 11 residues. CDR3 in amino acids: CASKGEDTQYF. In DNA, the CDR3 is TGTGCCAGCAAGGGGGAAGATACGCAGTATTTT.

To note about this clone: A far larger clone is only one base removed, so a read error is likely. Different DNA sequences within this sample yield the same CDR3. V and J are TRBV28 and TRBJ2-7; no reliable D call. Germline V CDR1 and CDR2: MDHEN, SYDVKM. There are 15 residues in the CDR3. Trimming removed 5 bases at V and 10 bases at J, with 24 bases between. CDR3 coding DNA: TGTGCCAGCAGTACGGGCCCGTTCACGGTTCCGGACCAGTACTTC. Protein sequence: CASSTGPFTVPDQYF.

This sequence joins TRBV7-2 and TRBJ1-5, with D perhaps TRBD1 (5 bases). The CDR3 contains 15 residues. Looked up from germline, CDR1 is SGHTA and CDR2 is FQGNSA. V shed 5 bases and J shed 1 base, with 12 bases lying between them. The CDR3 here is CASSRNGDSNQPQHF. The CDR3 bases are TGTGCCAGCAGCCGAAACGGGGACAGCAATCAGCCCCAGCATTTT.

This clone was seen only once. The CDR3 protein is CASSLDGASTDTQYF. The CDR3 region has the DNA TGTGCCAGCAGCTTGGACGGCGCTAGCACAGATACGCAGTATTTT. The chain employs TRBV5-4 and TRBJ2-3; no clear D. Per germline, CDR1 SGHNT and CDR2 YYREEE (reference sequence). V was shortened by 0 bases and J by 0 bases, with 8 bases between the two germline ends. The CDR3 has 15 residues.

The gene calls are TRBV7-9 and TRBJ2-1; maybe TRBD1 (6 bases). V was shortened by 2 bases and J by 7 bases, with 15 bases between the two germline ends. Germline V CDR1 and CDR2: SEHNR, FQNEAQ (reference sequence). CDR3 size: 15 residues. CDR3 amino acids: CASSLRGRGGNEQFF. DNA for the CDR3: TGTGCCAGCAGCTTACGGGGCAGGGGTGGGAATGAGCAGTTCTTC.

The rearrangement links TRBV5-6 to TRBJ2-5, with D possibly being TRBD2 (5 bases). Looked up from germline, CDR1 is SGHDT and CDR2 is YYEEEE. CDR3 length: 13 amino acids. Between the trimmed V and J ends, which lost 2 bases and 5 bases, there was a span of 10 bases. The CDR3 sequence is CASSFVREETQYF. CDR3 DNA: TGTGCCAGCAGCTTTGTGAGGGAGGAGACCCAGTACTTC.

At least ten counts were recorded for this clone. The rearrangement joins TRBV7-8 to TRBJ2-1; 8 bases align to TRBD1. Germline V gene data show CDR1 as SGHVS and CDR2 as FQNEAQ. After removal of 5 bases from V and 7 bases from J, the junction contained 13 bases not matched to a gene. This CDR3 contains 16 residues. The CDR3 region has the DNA TGTGCCAGCAGCCCGGACAGGGTTTCCCACTATAATGAGCAGTTCTTC. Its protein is CASSPDRVSHYNEQFF.

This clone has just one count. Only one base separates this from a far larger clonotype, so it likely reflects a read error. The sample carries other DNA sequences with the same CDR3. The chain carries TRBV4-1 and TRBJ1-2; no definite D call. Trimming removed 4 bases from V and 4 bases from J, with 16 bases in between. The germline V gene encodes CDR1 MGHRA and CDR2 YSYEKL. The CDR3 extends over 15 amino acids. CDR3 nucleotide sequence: TGCGCCAGCAGCCCTAATACCTTAGGACTCTATGGCTACACCTTC. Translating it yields CASSPNTLGLYGYTF.

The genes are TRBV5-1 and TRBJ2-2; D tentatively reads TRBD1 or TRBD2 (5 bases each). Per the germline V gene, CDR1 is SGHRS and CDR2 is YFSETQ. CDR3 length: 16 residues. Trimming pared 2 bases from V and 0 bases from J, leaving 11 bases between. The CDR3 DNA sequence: TGCGCCAGCAGCTTTACCGGGACGCCGAACACCGGGGAGCTGTTTTTT. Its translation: CASSFTGTPNTGELFF.

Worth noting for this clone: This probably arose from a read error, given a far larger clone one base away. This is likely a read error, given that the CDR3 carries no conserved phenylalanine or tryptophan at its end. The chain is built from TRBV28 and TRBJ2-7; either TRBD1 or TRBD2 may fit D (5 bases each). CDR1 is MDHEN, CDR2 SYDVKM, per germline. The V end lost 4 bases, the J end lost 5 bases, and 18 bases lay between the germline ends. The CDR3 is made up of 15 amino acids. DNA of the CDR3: TGTGCCAGCAGTTCATGGCAGACGGGGCCCGACGAGCAGTACCTC. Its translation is CASSSWQTGPDEQYL.

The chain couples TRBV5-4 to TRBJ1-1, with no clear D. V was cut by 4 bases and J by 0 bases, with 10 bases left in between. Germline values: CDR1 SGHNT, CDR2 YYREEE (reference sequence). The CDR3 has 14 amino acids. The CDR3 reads CASSVQFMNTEAFF. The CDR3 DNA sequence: TGTGCCAGCAGCGTCCAGTTCATGAACACTGAAGCTTTCTTT.

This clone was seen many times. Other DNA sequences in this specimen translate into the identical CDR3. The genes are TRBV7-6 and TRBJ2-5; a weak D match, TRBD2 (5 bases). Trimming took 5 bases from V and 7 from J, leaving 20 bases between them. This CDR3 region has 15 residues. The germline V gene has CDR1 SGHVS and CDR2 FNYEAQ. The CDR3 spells CASSPRYREGWTQYF. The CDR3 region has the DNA TGTGCCAGCAGCCCTCGCTATCGAGAGGGTTGGACCCAGTACTTC.

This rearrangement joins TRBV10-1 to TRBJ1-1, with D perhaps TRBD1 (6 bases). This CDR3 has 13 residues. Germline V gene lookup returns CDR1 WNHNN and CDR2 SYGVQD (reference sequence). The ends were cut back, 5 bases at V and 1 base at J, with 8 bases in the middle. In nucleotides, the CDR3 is TGCGCCAGCAGTCCGACAGGGAACACTGAAGCTTTCTTT. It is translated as CASSPTGNTEAFF.

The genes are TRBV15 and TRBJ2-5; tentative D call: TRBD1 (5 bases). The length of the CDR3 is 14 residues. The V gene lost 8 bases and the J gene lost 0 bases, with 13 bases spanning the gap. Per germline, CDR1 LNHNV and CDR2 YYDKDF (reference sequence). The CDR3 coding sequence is TGTGCCACCCGTGGTCAGGGAAACCAAGAGACCCAGTACTTC. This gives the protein CATRGQGNQETQYF.